Each of the 15 T cell receptor beta chains below was sequenced from the same sample in a study of T cell repertoires in cytomegalovirus infection. Via MiXCR, TCRdb re-called the reads, giving one row per CDR3 protein. The sample consists of 180,000 or so distinct CDR3 sequences, about 17% of them appearing once. What was sequenced was CD8+ T cells from PBMCs. The receptors were gathered from a human donor in good health (CMV status not recorded). Some clones in this sample may be carry-over from other donors' samples.

This clonotype was seen a handful of times. This chain uses TRBV29-1 with TRBJ1-2; D might be TRBD1 (5 bases). Germline CDR1 reads SQVTM; CDR2 reads ANQGSEA. The V gene lost 2 bases and the J gene lost 2 bases, with 12 bases spanning the gap. This CDR3 has 14 residues. CDR3 sequence: CSVEKFKGNYGYTF. The CDR3 DNA sequence: TGCAGCGTTGAAAAATTTAAGGGGAACTATGGCTACACCTTC.

In this sample, this clonotype turned up a few times. V usage is TRBV6-1 and J usage is TRBJ2-5, with 7 bases lining up with TRBD1. The germline V gene encodes CDR1 MNHNS and CDR2 SASEGT. The junction had 13 bases not matched to a gene; V was cut back by 1 base and J by 5 bases. The CDR3 totals 17 residues. The CDR3 sequence is CASSEGLRTGARETQYF. The CDR3 DNA is TGTGCCAGCAGTGAAGGCTTAAGAACAGGGGCTAGGGAGACCCAGTACTTC.

The chain joins TRBV27 to TRBJ2-2; tentatively, D is TRBD2 (6 bases). Trimming pared 5 bases from V and 6 bases from J, leaving 10 bases between. The length of the CDR3 is 13 residues. CDR1 is MNHEY, CDR2 SMNVEV, per germline (reference sequence). The CDR3 DNA reads TGTGCCAGCAGTCCGGCGGGGCCCGGGGAGCTGTTTTTT. It translates to CASSPAGPGELFF.

The chain uses TRBV12-5 and TRBJ2-2; TRBD2 agrees at 10 bases. CDR3 length: 16 amino acids. Germline lookup yields CDR1 LGHNT and CDR2 FRNRAP. J was trimmed by 1 base and V by 6 bases; bases with no gene match: 5. In DNA form, the CDR3 reads TGTGCTAGTGGGGTGGGACTAGCGATGAACACCGGGGAGCTGTTTTTT. Its translation is CASGVGLAMNTGELFF.

This clonotype occurred a few times. The genes are TRBV28 and TRBJ1-5, with TRBD1 as a possible D gene (5 bases). The CDR3 runs to 14 residues. Germline CDR1 and CDR2: MDHEN and SYDVKM. The V end lost 2 bases, the J end lost 6 bases, and 11 bases lay between the germline ends. CDR3 DNA sequence: TGTGCCAGCAGTTTAGAATTGGGGACTCAGCCCCAGCATTTT. It is translated as CASSLELGTQPQHF.

This clonotype was counted ten times or more. The chain employs TRBV7-6 and TRBJ2-1; 7 nucleotides agree with TRBD2. The germline CDR1 and CDR2 sequences are SGHVS and FNYEAQ. V dropped 3 bases and J dropped 4; count of bases not matched to a gene: 3. The CDR3 extends over 14 amino acids. CDR3 nucleotide sequence: TGTGCCAGCAGCTTTGCCGGGGGGTACAATGAGCAGTTCTTC. Translated, it gives CASSFAGGYNEQFF.

This clonotype was observed a few times. The gene calls are TRBV7-8 and TRBJ2-3; the D is unclear. V lost 6 bases and J lost 3, with 13 bases in between. The V gene's germline CDR1 is SGHVS and CDR2 FQNEAQ. CDR3 size: 14 residues. CDR3 DNA: TGTGCCAGCAGTCGTGGGGTGGGAACAGATACGCAGTATTTT. It translates to CASSRGVGTDTQYF.

The chain combines TRBV7-9 with TRBJ2-3; D ambiguous. Germline lookup yields CDR1 SEHNR and CDR2 FQNEAQ (reference sequence). V was pared by 3 bases and J by 6 bases, with 13 bases between. This CDR3 region has 14 residues. Here the CDR3 DNA reads TGTGCCAGCAGCTTTCTCGGTTTAGGGGATACGCAGTATTTT. It encodes CASSFLGLGDTQYF.

This clonotype appeared a few times. The V gene is TRBV6-1, the J gene TRBJ1-5; D is undetermined. Germline V gene lookup returns CDR1 MNHNS and CDR2 SASEGT. With 7 bases removed from V and 1 base from J, the gap between germline ends came to 20 bases. This CDR3 is built from 17 residues. This CDR3 reads CASTSPAPRVSNQPQHF. The CDR3 DNA reads as TGTGCCAGCACCTCCCCGGCGCCTCGAGTCAGCAATCAGCCCCAGCATTTT.

V is TRBV5-1 and J is TRBJ2-7, with 8 bases fitting TRBD1. Unmatched junction bases numbered 3, after V lost 0 bases and J lost 1 base. This CDR3 has 15 amino acids. Germline values: CDR1 SGHRS, CDR2 YFSETQ. The CDR3 region is CASSLAGTGSYEQYF. The CDR3 coding sequence is TGCGCCAGCAGCTTGGCCGGGACAGGATCCTACGAGCAGTACTTC.

This clonotype was detected many times. Here the CDR3 DNA reads TGCGCCAGCAGAGGGACGGGACAACTCTCTGGAAACACCATATATTTT. Translation gives CASRGTGQLSGNTIYF. J is TRBJ1-3 and V is TRBV4-1; tentatively, D is TRBD1 (6 bases). V lost 6 bases to trimming and J lost 0 bases, with 15 bases between them. There are 16 residues in the CDR3. Germline values: CDR1 MGHRA, CDR2 YSYEKL.

In this sample, this clonotype turned up a few times. In DNA form, the CDR3 reads TGTGCCAGCAGCTTAGCTCCGATCTCCTACAATGAGCAGTTCTTC. Amino acids: CASSLAPISYNEQFF. J is TRBJ2-1 and V is TRBV7-9; D remains unclear. This CDR3 comprises 15 residues. V gave up 0 bases and J gave up 0 bases, with 6 bases separating them. In germline, CDR1 is SEHNR, CDR2 FQNEAQ (reference sequence).

The CDR3 sequence: CASSYSKGAGELFF. The CDR3 DNA reads as TGTGCCAGCAGTTACTCGAAGGGAGCCGGGGAGCTGTTTTTT. The V gene is TRBV6-6, the J gene TRBJ2-2; maybe TRBD2 (5 bases). Trimming cost V 0 bases and J 6 bases, with 8 bases left between them. CDR3 length equals 14 residues. Germline CDR1 reads MNHNY; CDR2 reads SVGAGI (reference sequence).

This clonotype was counted between two and nine times. The chain joins TRBV7-7 to TRBJ2-2; no firm D call. The CDR3 has 14 residues. The germline V and J ends were trimmed by 0 bases and 6 bases, with 8 bases remaining between them. Germline V gene sequence: CDR1 SSHAT, CDR2 FNYEAQ (reference sequence). CDR3 coding DNA: TGTGCCAGCAGCTTAGCGCAAGGTCCCGGGGAGCTGTTTTTT. This encodes CASSLAQGPGELFF. Based on the CDR3 plus reference TRBV7-7 and TRBJ2-2, the full variable domain is GAGVSQSPRYKVTKRGQDVTLRCDPISSHATLYWYQQALGQGPEFLTYFNYEAQPDKSGLPSDRFSAERPEGSISTLTIQRTEQRDSAMYRCASSLAQGPGELFFGEGSRLTVL.

Details on this clonotype: No conserved phenylalanine or tryptophan ends this CDR3, so it is likely a read error. The chain combines TRBV7-6 with TRBJ2-1; D possibly corresponds to TRBD1 (6 bases). From germline, CDR1 is SGHVS and CDR2 FNYEAQ. The CDR3 totals 15 residues. CDR3 loop: CASSLLPTGDNEQFL. Written as DNA, the CDR3 is TGTGCTAGCAGCTTATTGCCGACAGGAGACAATGAGCAGTTCCTC.